A single sample gave rise to the 28 T cell receptor beta chains below, sequenced in a study of beta chain features in type 1 diabetes. TCRB transcripts that were expressed got sequenced, as all of the isolated RNA had been reverse transcribed. The repertoire was sequenced with immunoSEQ multiplex PCR; TCRdb's copy has only in-frame clones and lacks some. Found here are some 700,000 clones, 13% of them singletons; the top ten hold about 0.02%. Whole-study findings and limits: In every one of the four CD4+ subsets, TCRB CDR3s were moderately but significantly shorter in Type 1 diabetes patients.

No cognate antigen is known for these TCRs. Sequenced material: naive CD4+ T cells from blood. These receptors all come from a man younger than 35 with type 1 diabetes.

The gene calls are TRBV5-1 and TRBJ1-2; 8 bases map to TRBD1. The germline V gene encodes CDR1 SGHRS and CDR2 YFSETQ. Trimming at V came to 4 bases and at J to 6 bases, leaving 2 bases not matched to a gene. The length of the CDR3 is 12 residues. In DNA, the CDR3 is TGCGCCAGCAGCGGACAGGGTCATGGCTACACCTTC. It is translated as CASSGQGHGYTF. Filled out from reference TRBV5-1 and TRBJ1-2, the complete variable domain reads KAGVTQTPRYLIKTRGQQVTLSCSPISGHRSVSWYQQTPGQGLQFLFEYFSETQRNKGNFPGRFSGRQFSNSRSEMNVSTLELGDSALYLCASSGQGHGYTFGSGTRLTVV.

The rearrangement links TRBV5-4 to TRBJ2-3; D not resolved. This CDR3 has 10 residues. Deletions cut 7 bases from V and 10 bases from J, with 10 bases between. In germline, CDR1 is SGHNT, CDR2 YYREEE (reference sequence). The DNA for the CDR3 is TGTGCCAGCGGAGAAGTGGCGCAGTATTTT. It is translated as CASGEVAQYF.

In its sample, this clone was seen a few times. The chain employs TRBV21-1 and TRBJ1-5; the D call of TRBD1 is as the table states it, not checked on the DNA. TRBV21-1 is a pseudogene. The CDR3 is 15 residues long. CDR3 sequence (DNA): TGTGCCAGCAGCAAAGACAGGGATAGCAATCAGCCCCAGCATTTT. Protein sequence: CASSKDRDSNQPQHF.

The chain has TRBV25-1 and TRBJ1-2; D remains ambiguous. The V gene lost 6 bases and the J gene lost 4 bases, with 12 bases spanning the gap. Germline V CDR1 and CDR2: MGHDK, SYGVNS. This CDR3 has 13 residues. As DNA, the CDR3 is TGTGCCAGCAGCAAGGGAAGGGCCTATGGCTACACCTTC. This translates into CASSKGRAYGYTF.

The chain combines TRBV19 with TRBJ2-3; 9 bases are shared with TRBD2. This CDR3 region has 14 residues. CDR1 and CDR2 from the germline V gene are LNHDA and SQIVND (reference sequence). V was pared by 9 bases and J by 2 bases, with 6 bases of the junction left unmatched. The CDR3 protein is CASATSGYTDTQYF. The CDR3 bases are TGTGCCAGCGCGACTAGCGGATACACAGATACGCAGTATTTT.

This clone was detected a few times. The chain recombines TRBV12-5 with TRBJ2-2; D is ambiguous. The CDR3 is 13 amino acids. From germline, CDR1 is LGHNT and CDR2 FRNRAP. The germline V and J ends were trimmed by 9 bases and 4 bases, with 12 bases remaining between them. The CDR3 here is CASLKGPTGELFF. The CDR3 DNA follows: TGTGCTAGCCTCAAAGGGCCCACCGGGGAGCTGTTTTTT.

The chain employs TRBV27 and TRBJ1-2; no definite D call. Germline V lookup: CDR1 MNHEY, CDR2 SMNVEV (reference sequence). V was shortened by 5 bases and J by 9 bases, with 19 bases between the two germline ends. The CDR3 is made up of 14 amino acids. CDR3 in amino acids: CASSPRTQFYRYTF. CDR3 coding DNA: TGTGCCAGCAGTCCCCGAACCCAATTTTATCGCTACACCTTC.

The V gene is TRBV10-3, the J gene TRBJ1-1; D not resolved. The CDR3 is 14 residues long. Germline CDR1 and CDR2: ENHRY and SYGVKD. Trimming left V 3 bases short and J 4 bases short, with 12 bases between. The CDR3: CAISEDSEATEAFF. Written as DNA, the CDR3 is TGTGCCATCAGTGAAGACTCTGAAGCCACTGAAGCTTTCTTT.

This chain connects TRBV7-3 to TRBJ2-7, with 7 bases lining up with TRBD1. Germline CDR1 reads SGHTA; CDR2 reads FQGTGA. After removal of 5 bases from V and 2 bases from J, the junction contained 6 bases not matched to a gene. This CDR3 has 14 amino acids. The CDR3 coding sequence is TGTGCCAGCAGCCCTACAGGGGATCCCTACGAGCAGTACTTC. Residues: CASSPTGDPYEQYF.

The table lists this clone with a few counts. The genes are TRBV30 and TRBJ1-5; possibly TRBD1 for D (5 bases). Trimming took off 2 bases at V and 5 bases at J, with 13 bases between the two ends. CDR1 is GTSNPN, CDR2 SVGIG, per germline (reference sequence). This CDR3 region has 14 residues. DNA of the CDR3: TGTGCCTGGAGTATCGCGACAGTCCATCAGCCCCAGCATTTT. Its translation is CAWSIATVHQPQHF.

The chain links TRBV28 to TRBJ1-2, with no clear D. Germline CDR1 is MDHEN and CDR2 is SYDVKM. The CDR3 loop spans 18 amino acids. Trimming pared 1 base from V and 1 base from J, leaving 19 bases between. CDR3: CASSLSPSGGSGNYGYTF. The CDR3 DNA follows: TGTGCCAGCAGTTTATCTCCTTCGGGAGGTAGTGGTAACTATGGCTACACCTTC.

The CDR3 bases are TGTGCCAGCAGCTTTGGACTAGCGGAAGAGACCCAGTACTTC. It translates to CASSFGLAEETQYF. The chain is built from TRBV7-6 and TRBJ2-5; 10 bases match TRBD2. CDR3 length: 14 amino acids. CDR1 and CDR2 (germline): SGHVS, FNYEAQ. V shed 3 bases and J 3 bases; nucleotides not matched to a gene: 1.

As regards this clone: Other DNA sequences within the sample encode an identical CDR3. The chain couples TRBV20-1 to TRBJ1-1; D is perhaps TRBD1 (5 bases). Trimming removed 5 bases at V and 8 bases at J, with 12 bases between. This CDR3 spans 11 amino acids. Germline values: CDR1 DFQATT, CDR2 SNEGSKA (reference sequence). Written as DNA, the CDR3 is TGCAGTGCTGGTAGACAGAGCGAAGCTTTCTTT. Protein sequence: CSAGRQSEAFF.

This clone has just a few counts. The chain couples TRBV11-3 to TRBJ2-7; D not certain. Germline V CDR1 and CDR2: SGHNT, YENEEA. The V and J ends lost 8 bases and 0 bases respectively, with 11 bases between them. This CDR3 contains 13 residues. CDR3 loop: CASAGTSSYEQYF. In nucleotides, the CDR3 is TGTGCCAGCGCCGGCACCAGCTCCTACGAGCAGTACTTC.

The sample holds a few counts of this clone. This chain uses TRBV29-1 with TRBJ2-5, with D possibly being TRBD2 (5 bases). The germline V gene encodes CDR1 SQVTM and CDR2 ANQGSEA. The CDR3 spans 13 residues. V shed 4 bases and J shed 4 bases, with 13 bases lying between them. The CDR3 region has the DNA TGCAGCGTTGTAAGAGGAGAGGGAGAGACCCAGTACTTC. Translated, it gives CSVVRGEGETQYF.

The chain is built from TRBV10-3 and TRBJ2-5, with 9 bases that match TRBD2. The junction had 6 bases not matched to a gene; V was cut back by 3 bases and J by 1 base. The V gene's germline CDR1 is ENHRY and CDR2 SYGVKD. The CDR3 is 16 residues long. CDR3 DNA sequence: TGTGCCATCAGTGAAGAGAATAGCGGGGGCCAAGAGACCCAGTACTTC. Residues: CAISEENSGGQETQYF.

This clone was counted a few times. The V call is TRBV6-5, the J call TRBJ2-5; D is possibly TRBD1 or TRBD2 (5 bases each). Trimming pared 2 bases from V and 1 base from J, leaving 11 bases between. The CDR3 spans 15 residues. Per the germline V gene, CDR1 is MNHEY and CDR2 is SVGAGI. The CDR3: CASSYGTVFQETQYF. CDR3 nucleotides: TGTGCCAGCAGTTACGGGACGGTTTTCCAAGAGACCCAGTACTTC.

The J gene is TRBJ1-5, the V gene TRBV5-1; maybe TRBD1 (5 bases). The CDR3 contains 15 residues. CDR1 is SGHRS, CDR2 YFSETQ, per germline. Trimming stripped 0 bases from V and 0 bases from J, with 7 bases between. The CDR3 sequence: CASSLEGDSNQPQHF. As DNA, the CDR3 is TGCGCCAGCAGCTTGGAAGGGGATAGCAATCAGCCCCAGCATTTT.

The chain carries TRBV7-9 and TRBJ2-7, with D perhaps matching TRBD1 (5 bases). The CDR3 totals 13 residues. The V end lost 5 bases, the J end lost 0 bases, and 8 bases lay between the germline ends. Germline CDR1 and CDR2: SEHNR and FQNEAQ (reference sequence). CDR3 amino acids: CASSRQSSYEQYF. The CDR3 DNA reads TGTGCCAGCAGCCGACAGAGCTCCTACGAGCAGTACTTC.

This rearrangement joins TRBV5-4 to TRBJ2-7; 8 bases match TRBD1. Losses at the gene ends were 4 bases for V and 3 bases for J; bases not matched to a gene: 9. Germline CDR1 reads SGHNT; CDR2 reads YYREEE (reference sequence). This CDR3 is built from 15 residues. In nucleotides, the CDR3 is TGTGCCAGCAGCCCCCTGCCGGACAGGGTCTACGAGCAGTACTTC. Protein product: CASSPLPDRVYEQYF.

The chain has TRBV29-1 and TRBJ2-5; D call uncertain. The CDR3 has 12 residues. Germline V CDR1 and CDR2: SQVTM, ANQGSEA. Between the trimmed V and J ends, which lost 4 bases and 4 bases, there was a span of 10 bases. CDR3 protein: CSVGLLGETQYF. The CDR3 DNA reads as TGCAGCGTTGGACTTCTGGGAGAGACCCAGTACTTC.

The chain employs TRBV5-4 and TRBJ2-1, with D tentatively TRBD1 or TRBD2 (6 bases each). Germline V gene sequence: CDR1 SGHNT, CDR2 YYREEE (reference sequence). The V and J ends lost 4 bases and 3 bases respectively, with 20 bases between them. The CDR3 contains 17 residues. The CDR3 nucleotides are TGTGCCAGCAGCCGGGGCGGGGTGGGGGCTGGCTACAATGAGCAGTTCTTC. This sequence encodes CASSRGGVGAGYNEQFF.

The J gene is TRBJ1-2, the V gene TRBV4-1, with TRBD1 matching 7 bases. Germline assignment: CDR1 MGHRA and CDR2 YSYEKL. J gave up 2 bases and V 2 bases, and 8 bases lay outside the gene matches. The CDR3 covers 16 residues. DNA of the CDR3: TGCGCCAGCAGCCAACCCAGCGGGGGACAGAACTATGGCTACACCTTC. The encoded protein is CASSQPSGGQNYGYTF.

The table lists this clone with a few counts. V and J are TRBV9 and TRBJ1-5; 9 bases are shared with TRBD1. The CDR3 covers 15 residues. V trimming: 3 bases; J trimming: 1 base; junction bases outside the gene matches: 2. Germline V lookup: CDR1 SGDLS, CDR2 YYNGEE. The CDR3 nucleotides read TGTGCCAGCAGCGCCGGACAGGGGAGCAATCAGCCCCAGCATTTT. Protein: CASSAGQGSNQPQHF.

This clone turned up a few times. The V and J genes are TRBV5-1 and TRBJ1-1; perhaps TRBD1 as D (6 bases). With 2 bases removed from V and 2 bases from J, the gap between germline ends came to 16 bases. CDR3 length: 16 residues. Looked up from germline, CDR1 is SGHRS and CDR2 is YFSETQ. The CDR3 DNA reads TGCGCCAGCAGCTTTCGCTGGGGGGCCGATAACACTGAAGCTTTCTTT. It translates to CASSFRWGADNTEAFF. Supplemented by reference TRBV5-1 and TRBJ1-1, the full variable domain reads KAGVTQTPRYLIKTRGQQVTLSCSPISGHRSVSWYQQTPGQGLQFLFEYFSETQRNKGNFPGRFSGRQFSNSRSEMNVSTLELGDSALYLCASSFRWGADNTEAFFGQGTRLTVV.

This clone was detected only a few times. The chain employs TRBV30 and TRBJ2-1; D is unresolved. The V end lost 5 bases, the J end lost 10 bases, and 18 bases lay between the germline ends. Germline V gene sequence: CDR1 GTSNPN, CDR2 SVGIG (reference sequence). CDR3 length: 13 amino acids. CDR3 sequence reads: CAWSILQAAEQFF. The CDR3, as DNA: TGTGCCTGGTCGATCTTGCAAGCAGCGGAGCAGTTCTTC.

The CDR3 bases are TGTGCCAGTAGTGTTTGGGACAGCAGCTCCTATAATTCACCCCTCCACTTT. Translating gives CASSVWDSSSYNSPLHF. The V call is TRBV19, the J call TRBJ1-6; 7 bases are a match to TRBD1. The CDR3 extends over 17 amino acids. Germline assignment: CDR1 LNHDA and CDR2 SQIVND (reference sequence). Trimming took 5 bases from V and 0 from J; bases not matched to a gene: 7.

This clone was seen a few times. The rearrangement uses TRBV29-1 and TRBJ1-1, with TRBD1 as a possible D gene (5 bases). The V end was cut by 6 bases, the J end by 1 base, with 12 bases between. Germline CDR1 reads SQVTM; CDR2 reads ANQGSEA. This CDR3 has 13 residues. CDR3 sequence reads: CSVGRLPNTEAFF. CDR3 DNA: TGCAGCGTGGGACGTCTACCGAACACTGAAGCTTTCTTT. The full variable domain, with the rest looked up from reference TRBV29-1 and TRBJ1-1, is SAVISQKPSRDICQRGTSLTIQCQVDSQVTMMFWYRQQPGQSLTLIATANQGSEATYESGFVIDKFPISRPNLTFSTLTVSNMSPEDSSIYLCSVGRLPNTEAFFGQGTRLTVV.